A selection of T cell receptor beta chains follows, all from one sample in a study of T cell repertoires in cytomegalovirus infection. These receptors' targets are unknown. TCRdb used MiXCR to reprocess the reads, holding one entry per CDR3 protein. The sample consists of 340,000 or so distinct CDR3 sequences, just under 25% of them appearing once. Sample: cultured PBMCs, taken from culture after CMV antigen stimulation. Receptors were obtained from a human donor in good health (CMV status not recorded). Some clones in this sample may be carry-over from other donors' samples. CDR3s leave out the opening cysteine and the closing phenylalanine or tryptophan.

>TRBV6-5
ASSYSGVSPYEQY
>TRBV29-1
SVEGLAGETQF
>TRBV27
ASSFRDRLSPLH
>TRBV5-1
ASREAGATEAF
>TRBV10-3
AIGPAGISYGYT
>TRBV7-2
ASSPQVGGATEAF
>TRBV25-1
ASEPLAGGYNEQF
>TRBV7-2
ASSFGVYEQY
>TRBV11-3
ASSFGTGVYNEQF
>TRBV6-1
ASSGQRAETQY
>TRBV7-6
ASSQDMNTEAF
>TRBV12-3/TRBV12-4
ASSLGGQGTGELF
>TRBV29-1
SVVAGVVEQF
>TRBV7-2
ASSPGTVYGYT
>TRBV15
ATSRGGTGANEQF
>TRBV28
ASSLLPGELYGYT
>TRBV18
ASSPDSGGIEQF
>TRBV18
ATRGGGQDTQY
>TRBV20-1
SARDSGRDTGELF
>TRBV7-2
ASSLEALGTSGYEQY
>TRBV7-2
ASLRGTANTEAF
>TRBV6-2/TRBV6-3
ASSGASAADNEQF
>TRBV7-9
ASSLEEYTEAF